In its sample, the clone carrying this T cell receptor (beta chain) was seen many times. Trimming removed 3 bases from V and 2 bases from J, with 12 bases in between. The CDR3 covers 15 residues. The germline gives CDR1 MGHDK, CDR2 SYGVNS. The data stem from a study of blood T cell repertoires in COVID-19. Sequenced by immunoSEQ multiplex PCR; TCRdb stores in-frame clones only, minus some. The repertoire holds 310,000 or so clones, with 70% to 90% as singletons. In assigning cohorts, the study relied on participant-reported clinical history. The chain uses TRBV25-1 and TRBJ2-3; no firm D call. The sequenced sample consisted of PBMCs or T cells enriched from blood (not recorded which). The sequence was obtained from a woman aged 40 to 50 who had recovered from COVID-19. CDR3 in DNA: TGTGCCAGCAGTGATTGGGCCAAAAACACAGATACGCAGTATTTT. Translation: CASSDWAKNTDTQYF.